Below, 22 T cell receptor beta chains from the same sample are listed, as sequenced in a study of blood T cell repertoires in COVID-19. TCRdb's table, derived via immunoSEQ multiplex PCR, lists solely in-frame clones and lacks some. This sample has approximately 140,000 clones, with roughly 86% found just once. Source material: peripheral blood. The source of these receptors is a human donor with acute or convalescent COVID-19. The donor label of this sample is uncertain.

This clone has only one observation. This chain connects TRBV7-3 to TRBJ1-1; TRBD1 aligns across 9 bases. The junction had 6 bases not matched to a gene; V was cut back by 5 bases and J by 2 bases. CDR1 and CDR2 (germline): SGHTA, FQGTGA. The CDR3 length is 15 residues. The CDR3 DNA is TGTGCCAGCAGCCAACAGGGGGCCCGTAACACTGAAGCTTTCTTT. This sequence encodes CASSQQGARNTEAFF.

The V call is TRBV5-1, the J call TRBJ1-1; D is undetermined. Trimming left V 3 bases short and J 1 base short, with 7 bases between. CDR1 SGHRS and CDR2 YFSETQ come from the germline V gene. The CDR3 is 13 amino acids. The CDR3 sequence is CASSSAGNTEAFF. The DNA of the CDR3 is TGCGCCAGCAGCTCGGCAGGGAACACTGAAGCTTTCTTT.

The table lists this clone with a few counts. The chain carries TRBV10-1 and TRBJ1-6; D not resolved. The CDR3 length is 14 residues. Germline V CDR1 and CDR2: WNHNN, SYGVQD (reference sequence). V was clipped by 0 bases and J by 7 bases, with 7 bases between them. CDR3: CASSESVGNSPLHF. The CDR3 bases are TGCGCCAGCAGTGAGTCGGTCGGGAATTCACCCCTCCACTTT.

The chain's CDR3 is CASSLLQGAQEKLFF. The CDR3 DNA reads TGTGCCAGCAGTCTACTACAGGGGGCTCAGGAAAAACTGTTTTTT. This chain connects TRBV2 to TRBJ1-4, with 9 nucleotides matching TRBD1. The CDR3 loop spans 15 amino acids. The germline V gene encodes CDR1 SNHLY and CDR2 FYNNEI. V was pared by 5 bases and J by 8 bases, with 9 bases of the junction left unmatched.

V and J are TRBV9 and TRBJ1-2; no definite D call. CDR1 and CDR2 from the germline V gene are SGDLS and YYNGEE. Trimming stripped 4 bases from V and 8 bases from J, with 6 bases between. CDR3 length equals 10 residues. CDR3 loop: CASSPRGYTF. The CDR3 nucleotides are TGTGCCAGCAGCCCGAGAGGCTACACCTTC.

The gene calls are TRBV10-3 and TRBJ1-1; D is uncertain. Trimming pared 3 bases from V and 0 bases from J, leaving 5 bases between. The CDR3 consists of 13 residues. Germline CDR1 reads ENHRY; CDR2 reads SYGVKD. DNA of the CDR3: TGTGCCATCAGTGAACAGATGAACACTGAAGCTTTCTTT. Its translation: CAISEQMNTEAFF.

This chain joins TRBV3-1 (or the pseudogene TRBV3-2) and TRBJ2-7, with D maybe TRBD2 (6 bases). This CDR3 contains 17 residues. V was trimmed by 3 bases and J by 0 bases, leaving 18 bases between them. The germline CDR1 and CDR2 sequences are LGHDT and YNNKEL (reference sequence). The CDR3 region is CASSQKRRAPSSYEQYF. CDR3 DNA: TGTGCCAGCAGCCAGAAGAGGAGGGCCCCAAGCTCCTACGAGCAGTACTTC.

This clone was seen a single time. This chain links TRBV27 with TRBJ1-2; 7 nucleotides match TRBD1. The trim removed 7 bases at V and 2 bases at J, leaving 16 bases unmatched. The CDR3 is 17 residues long. Germline V CDR1 and CDR2: MNHEY, SMNVEV (reference sequence). This chain's CDR3 is CASTLGGSLGQNYGYTF. The CDR3 DNA sequence: TGTGCCAGCACCCTAGGGGGGTCTCTGGGACAGAACTATGGCTACACCTTC.

V gene TRBV4-1 combines with J gene TRBJ1-2, with D maybe TRBD1 (5 bases). Germline V lookup: CDR1 MGHRA, CDR2 YSYEKL. V was clipped by 5 bases and J by 5 bases, with 12 bases between them. The CDR3 is made up of 13 amino acids. The DNA for the CDR3 is TGCGCCAGCAGCTCCCCTAGGGGATATGGCTACACCTTC. It yields the protein CASSSPRGYGYTF.

This rearrangement joins TRBV4-1 to TRBJ2-2, with 9 positions matching TRBD2. V was clipped by 0 bases and J by 3 bases; unmatched bases: 8. The V gene's germline CDR1 is MGHRA and CDR2 YSYEKL. The CDR3 loop spans 18 amino acids. The CDR3 DNA is TGCGCCAGCAGCCAAGAGTCGCGGGGGGGATTACACACCGGGGAGCTGTTTTTT. Its protein is CASSQESRGGLHTGELFF.

The J gene is TRBJ1-1, the V gene TRBV7-2; no reliable D call. V was cut by 5 bases and J by 0 bases, with 16 bases left in between. The CDR3 sequence is 16 residues long. Germline CDR1 and CDR2: SGHTA and FQGNSA. The CDR3: CASSPTGNLMNTEAFF. As DNA, the CDR3 is TGTGCCAGCAGCCCCACCGGGAACTTAATGAACACTGAAGCTTTCTTT.

The genes are TRBV2 and TRBJ1-3; TRBD1 matches at 8 bases. Germline values: CDR1 SNHLY, CDR2 FYNNEI. V was pared by 2 bases and J by 5 bases, with 8 bases of the junction left unmatched. This CDR3 is built from 16 residues. CDR3: CASSEFGQGGRNTIYF. For the CDR3, the DNA is TGTGCCAGCAGTGAATTTGGACAGGGAGGAAGAAACACCATATATTTT.

The J gene is TRBJ1-6, the V gene TRBV7-8; no clear D. Germline CDR1 SGHVS, CDR2 FQNEAQ. This CDR3 contains 17 residues. Trimming took 5 bases from V and 10 from J, leaving 24 bases between them. As DNA, the CDR3 is TGTGCCAGCAGCCAGGAGGTTGCCGCACGTTTAAACTCACCCCTCCACTTT. This codes for CASSQEVAARLNSPLHF.

The chain joins TRBV6-5 to TRBJ1-5, with D unclear. CDR3 length: 13 residues. CDR1 and CDR2 (germline): MNHEY, SVGAGI. Trimming stripped 7 bases from V and 2 bases from J, with 9 bases between. CDR3 sequence reads: CASTANGNQPQHF. CDR3 bases: TGTGCCAGCACCGCGAATGGCAATCAGCCCCAGCATTTT.

V usage is TRBV18 and J usage is TRBJ1-6; 8 bases line up with TRBD1. Germline V gene data show CDR1 as KGHSH and CDR2 as LQKENI. After removal of 3 bases from V and 9 bases from J, the junction contained 10 bases not matched to a gene. There are 16 residues in the CDR3. The CDR3: CASSPLGQGGISPLHF. The CDR3 nucleotides are TGTGCCAGCTCACCTCTCGGACAGGGCGGAATTTCACCCCTCCACTTT. The complete variable domain, with remaining parts taken from reference TRBV18 and TRBJ1-6, reads NAGVMQNPRHLVRRRGQEARLRCSPMKGHSHVYWYRQLPEEGLKFMVYLQKENIIDESGMPKERFSAEFPKEGPSILRIQQVVRGDSAAYFCASSPLGQGGISPLHFGNGTRLTVT.

This clone was found a few times. The chain uses TRBV12-3 or TRBV12-4 and TRBJ1-3, with D tentatively TRBD1 (5 bases). There are 11 residues in the CDR3. The germline V and J ends were trimmed by 10 bases and 10 bases, with 14 bases remaining between them. The CDR3 protein is CAINRRGTIYF. The CDR3, as DNA: TGTGCCATCAATAGGAGGGGAACCATATATTTT.

As to this clone: The junction departs from the called germline gene at one end, perhaps through a read error. The chain is built from TRBV7-7 and TRBJ1-3; no clear D. The CDR3 consists of 16 residues. CDR1 is SSHAT and CDR2 is FNYEAQ in the germline V gene (reference sequence). Here the CDR3 reads CASSLGLPSSGNTIYF. The CDR3 bases are TGTGCTAGCAGCTTAGGGCTTCCAAGCTCTGGAAACACCATATATTTT.

The V call is TRBV7-2, the J call TRBJ2-5; 10 bases are a match to TRBD2. CDR1 SGHTA and CDR2 FQGNSA come from the germline V gene. Unmatched junction bases numbered 7, after V lost 1 base and J lost 2 bases. The CDR3 is made up of 17 amino acids. CDR3 in DNA: TGTGCCAGCAGCTTAGTAGGGCTAGCGGGGGCTCAAGAGACCCAGTACTTC. This encodes CASSLVGLAGAQETQYF.

This clone was picked up one time. The J gene is TRBJ1-1, the V gene TRBV6-6; TRBD1 matches at 10 bases. The length of the CDR3 is 13 residues. The germline gives CDR1 MNHNY, CDR2 SVGAGI (reference sequence). J lost 5 bases, V lost 11 bases, and 8 bases had no gene match. As DNA, the CDR3 is TGTGCCGGGGGGACAGGGGAGTATACTGAAGCTTTCTTT. It yields the protein CAGGTGEYTEAFF.

The chain joins TRBV9 to TRBJ1-2, with TRBD1 matching over 8 bases. This CDR3 is 15 amino acids long. The germline V gene has CDR1 SGDLS and CDR2 YYNGEE. V lost 0 bases, J lost 0 bases, and 1 base stayed unmatched. Here the CDR3 reads CASSVAGGSNYGYTF. The CDR3 region has the DNA TGTGCCAGCAGCGTAGCAGGGGGCTCTAACTATGGCTACACCTTC.

This sequence joins TRBV4-1 and TRBJ2-5, with D possibly matching TRBD1 (5 bases). The CDR3 spans 15 residues. The germline gives CDR1 MGHRA, CDR2 YSYEKL. V shed 3 bases and J shed 5 bases, with 16 bases lying between them. The CDR3 loop reads CASSQTDTLGETQYF. The CDR3 DNA is TGCGCCAGCAGCCAGACGGACACCTTGGGGGAGACCCAGTACTTC.

The rearrangement joins TRBV5-1 to TRBJ1-5; tentative D call: TRBD1 (6 bases). Deletions cut 3 bases from V and 7 bases from J, with 14 bases between. Germline CDR1 reads SGHRS; CDR2 reads YFSETQ. The CDR3 spans 14 residues. The CDR3 spells CASSWGGGGQPQHF. The CDR3 DNA follows: TGCGCCAGCAGCTGGGGAGGGGGAGGGCAGCCCCAGCATTTT.